A single sample gave rise to the 23 T cell receptor beta chains below, sequenced in a study of CD8+CD57+ T cells in acquired aplastic anemia. Whoever was chosen for sequencing had shown CD8+CD57+ cell expansion by flow cytometry. According to the study, genomic DNA was the template for TCR beta VDJ and CDR3 profiling. TCRdb re-analysed the reads in MiXCR, keeping a single row per CDR3 protein. The repertoire holds fewer than 200,000 distinct CDR3 sequences, with 48% as singletons. Specimen: sorted CD4+, CD8+, or CD8+CD57+ T cells (not recorded which) from PBMCs. The receptors were gathered from a human donor with aplastic anemia.

This chain links TRBV2 with TRBJ2-5; D assignment may be TRBD1 or TRBD2 (5 bases each). Trimming removed 6 bases from V and 4 bases from J, with 12 bases in between. The CDR3 has 13 residues. Germline CDR1 SNHLY, CDR2 FYNNEI. The CDR3 loop is CASSLERGETQYF. CDR3 nucleotide sequence: TGTGCCAGCAGCTTAGAGAGGGGAGAGACCCAGTACTTC. The complete variable domain, with remaining parts taken from reference TRBV2 and TRBJ2-5, reads EPEVTQTPSHQVTQMGQEVILRCVPISNHLYFYWYRQILGQKVEFLVSFYNNEISEKSEIFDDQFSVERPDGSNFTLKIRSTKLEDSAMYFCASSLERGETQYFGPGTRLLVL.

This clonotype was counted a few times. The chain combines TRBV3-1 with TRBJ1-4, with D possibly matching TRBD1 (6 bases). The V end lost 2 bases, the J end lost 10 bases, and 8 bases lay between the germline ends. Germline values: CDR1 LGHDT, CDR2 YNNKEL (reference sequence). The CDR3 is 12 residues long. The CDR3, as DNA: TGTGCCAGCAGCCAAAACAGGGCAAAACTGTTTTTT. It codes for CASSQNRAKLFF.

V is TRBV5-1 and J is TRBJ2-5, with D tentatively TRBD1 (5 bases). CDR1 is SGHRS and CDR2 is YFSETQ in the germline V gene. The CDR3 has 15 amino acids. V lost 0 bases and J 4 bases, leaving 13 bases between the germline ends. Here the CDR3 reads CASSLGPQGSETQYF. For the CDR3, the DNA is TGCGCCAGCAGCTTGGGGCCGCAGGGCTCAGAGACCCAGTACTTC. The whole variable domain, filled in from reference TRBV5-1 and TRBJ2-5, reads KAGVTQTPRYLIKTRGQQVTLSCSPISGHRSVSWYQQTPGQGLQFLFEYFSETQRNKGNFPGRFSGRQFSNSRSEMNVSTLELGDSALYLCASSLGPQGSETQYFGPGTRLLVL.

This chain links TRBV5-1 with TRBJ2-1, with D perhaps being TRBD1 or TRBD2 (5 bases each). Germline V gives CDR1 SGHRS, CDR2 YFSETQ. This CDR3 spans 15 amino acids. Trimming left V 4 bases short and J 9 bases short, with 20 bases between. CDR3 DNA: TGCGCCAGCAGCGGGACGGCTAGTGGTGTGGGTGAGCAGTTCTTC. It codes for CASSGTASGVGEQFF. The entire variable domain, with the rest obtained from reference TRBV5-1 and TRBJ2-1, is as follows: KAGVTQTPRYLIKTRGQQVTLSCSPISGHRSVSWYQQTPGQGLQFLFEYFSETQRNKGNFPGRFSGRQFSNSRSEMNVSTLELGDSALYLCASSGTASGVGEQFFGPGTRLTVL.

The chain links TRBV2 to TRBJ2-5, with TRBD2 identical over 11 bases. This CDR3 is 15 amino acids long. CDR1 SNHLY and CDR2 FYNNEI come from the germline V gene. V lost 4 bases and J lost 5; bases outside the gene matches: 6. The CDR3 here is CASSALTSGVETQYF. CDR3 sequence (DNA): TGTGCCAGCAGTGCCCTGACTAGCGGGGTGGAGACCCAGTACTTC.

The chain couples TRBV3-1 to TRBJ1-4; maybe TRBD1 (5 bases). CDR3 size: 13 residues. The germline CDR1 and CDR2 sequences are LGHDT and YNNKEL (reference sequence). Trimming removed 11 bases at V and 6 bases at J, with 16 bases between. The CDR3 is CAGTGGWDEKLFF. In DNA form, the CDR3 reads TGTGCCGGTACCGGGGGTTGGGATGAAAAACTGTTTTTT.

This clonotype was seen repeatedly, ten times or more. This chain uses TRBV6-2 or TRBV6-3 with TRBJ1-3; 7 nucleotides agree with TRBD1. There are 14 residues in the CDR3. The germline V gene encodes CDR1 MNHEY and CDR2 SVGEGT. The junction had 5 bases not matched to a gene; V was cut back by 7 bases and J by 2 bases. DNA for the CDR3: TGTGCCAGCACCTCGACAGGGACTGGAAACACCATATATTTT. This gives the protein CASTSTGTGNTIYF.

In its sample, this clonotype was seen many times. V is TRBV7-3 and J is TRBJ1-4; D call uncertain. V lost 3 bases, J lost 8 bases, and 10 bases lay in between. The length of the CDR3 is 13 residues. The germline gives CDR1 SGHTA, CDR2 FQGTGA. CDR3 amino acids: CASSFGPGEKLFF. The CDR3 region has the DNA TGTGCCAGCAGCTTCGGGCCTGGGGAAAAACTGTTTTTT.

The CDR3 bases are TGCAGCGTTGAAGAGCTGGCAGGGTACACAGATACGCAGTATTTT. Translated, it gives CSVEELAGYTDTQYF. This sequence joins TRBV29-1 and TRBJ2-3, with a tentative D call TRBD1 (5 bases). The CDR3 is 15 amino acids. CDR1 and CDR2 from the germline V gene are SQVTM and ANQGSEA. Trimming left V 0 bases short and J 2 bases short, with 12 bases between.

This clonotype turned up a few times. The V gene is TRBV7-6, the J gene TRBJ2-1; 11 nucleotides line up with TRBD2. The CDR3 spans 15 residues. Looked up from germline, CDR1 is SGHVS and CDR2 is FNYEAQ. Germline trimming cut 4 bases from V and 7 bases from J; bases unmatched to any gene: 6. The CDR3 spells CASSSMTSGKNEQFF. Written as DNA, the CDR3 is TGTGCCAGCAGCTCAATGACTAGCGGGAAAAATGAGCAGTTCTTC.

This clonotype occurred once. The gene calls are TRBV7-3 and TRBJ2-3, with 11 bases matching TRBD1. This CDR3 has 17 amino acids. V lost 4 bases, J lost 8 bases, and 14 bases stayed unmatched. Germline V gene lookup returns CDR1 SGHTA and CDR2 FQGTGA. As DNA, the CDR3 is TGTGCCAGCAGCTCCCCCCGTCTAGAGGGACAGGGGGGTACGCAGTATTTT. Protein: CASSSPRLEGQGGTQYF.

This clonotype was seen a handful of times. The chain has TRBV24-1 and TRBJ2-2, with D hard to call. V was trimmed by 2 bases and J by 5 bases, leaving 11 bases between them. Germline CDR1 is KGHDR and CDR2 is SFDVKD. The length of the CDR3 is 15 residues. CDR3 sequence: CATSDSGSATGELFF. CDR3 sequence (DNA): TGTGCCACCAGTGATTCCGGGTCAGCTACCGGGGAGCTGTTTTTT.

This clonotype has more than one count but fewer than ten. The DNA of the CDR3 is TGTGCCAGCAGCCAGGGGGGGGTTGGAAACACCATATATTTT. It is translated as CASSQGGVGNTIYF. This rearrangement joins TRBV3-1 to TRBJ1-3, with D tentatively TRBD1 (5 bases). V lost 3 bases and J 3 bases, leaving 9 bases between the germline ends. The CDR3 totals 14 residues. Germline V CDR1 and CDR2: LGHDT, YNNKEL (reference sequence).

This clonotype was seen a handful of times. The chain combines TRBV24-1 with TRBJ1-2; 11 bases align to TRBD1. This CDR3 is built from 15 residues. The J segment lost 5 bases and the V segment lost 4 bases, leaving 5 bases of the junction unmatched. In germline, CDR1 is KGHDR, CDR2 SFDVKD. CDR3 residues: CATSEPGQGVYGYTF. The CDR3 bases are TGTGCCACCAGTGAACCGGGACAGGGGGTTTATGGCTACACCTTC.

In regard to this clonotype: One end of the junction fails to match germline, which may point to a read error. The genes are TRBV4-1 and TRBJ1-6, with TRBD1 identical over 7 bases. This CDR3 contains 15 residues. Germline CDR1 MGHRA, CDR2 YSYEKL. The CDR3 spells CASSPEGAQDSPLHF. The CDR3 DNA follows: TGTGCCAGCAGCCCCGAGGGGGCGCAGGATTCACCCCTCCACTTT.

There are many counts of this clonotype. This chain joins TRBV20-1 and TRBJ1-6, with D tentatively TRBD1 (6 bases). The V and J ends lost 5 bases and 3 bases respectively, with 17 bases between them. Germline V gives CDR1 DFQATT, CDR2 SNEGSKA (reference sequence). This CDR3 is 16 amino acids long. For the CDR3, the DNA is TGCAGTGCTGGTCCCAGGGGACGGGACTATAATTCACCCCTCCACTTT. This translates into CSAGPRGRDYNSPLHF.

The sample holds many counts of this clonotype. The CDR3 reads CASSVGSPTVYGYTF. Written as DNA, the CDR3 is TGTGCCAGCAGCGTAGGTTCCCCGACGGTCTATGGCTACACCTTC. J is TRBJ1-2 and V is TRBV9; D is unclear. CDR3 size: 15 residues. With 0 bases removed from V and 4 bases from J, the gap between germline ends came to 13 bases. Germline CDR1 SGDLS, CDR2 YYNGEE.

With respect to this clonotype: This may arise from a read error, as a much more abundant clone is one base away. Without the conserved terminal phenylalanine or tryptophan, this CDR3 likely stems from a read error. The DNA is left out, because the CDR3 cannot be placed on it with certainty; the CDR3 is given as TCRdb lists it. This sequence joins TRBV3-1 and TRBJ2-7; TRBD1 was called by the table and not checked on the DNA. Germline V CDR1 and CDR2: LGHDT, YNNKEL (reference sequence). The CDR3 is 12 residues long, ends included. CDR3 in amino acids: CASSQGARVVYS.

This clonotype was seen at least ten times. J is TRBJ2-1 and V is TRBV24-1; 7 bases line up with TRBD2. Trimming at V came to 7 bases and at J to 8 bases, leaving 13 bases not matched to a gene. The CDR3 has 15 residues. The germline gives CDR1 KGHDR, CDR2 SFDVKD. The CDR3, as DNA: TGTGCCACCAGGGGGGGAGGGGAGGGTGGTTATGAGCAGTTCTTC. Encoded protein: CATRGGGEGGYEQFF.

Many counts were recorded for this clonotype. The rearrangement uses TRBV20-1 and TRBJ2-7, with TRBD1 matching over 8 bases. The CDR3 totals 15 residues. J gave up 0 bases and V 6 bases, and 10 bases lay outside the gene matches. Germline loops: CDR1 DFQATT, CDR2 SNEGSKA (reference sequence). The CDR3 region has the DNA TGCAGTGCCCGAAGTGGGACAGGTGTCTCCTACGAGCAGTACTTC. Encoded protein: CSARSGTGVSYEQYF.

This clonotype was detected ten times or more. This chain connects TRBV11-2 to TRBJ2-1, with TRBD2 as a possible D gene (7 bases). V was clipped by 1 base and J by 5 bases, with 18 bases between them. Germline lookup yields CDR1 SGHAT and CDR2 FQNNGV. This CDR3 spans 17 amino acids. CDR3 amino acids: CASSLGGRGPANNEQFF. DNA for the CDR3: TGTGCCAGCAGCTTAGGGGGGCGGGGGCCGGCTAACAATGAGCAGTTCTTC.

This clonotype was counted at least ten times. The chain employs TRBV6-1 and TRBJ2-7; maybe TRBD2 (6 bases). Looked up from germline, CDR1 is MNHNS and CDR2 is SASEGT. The CDR3 is 14 residues long. V lost 8 bases and J lost 1, with 15 bases in between. In DNA, the CDR3 is TGTGCCAGCGGGGACTCCTTAGGGTCCTACGAGCAGTACTTC. Amino acid sequence: CASGDSLGSYEQYF.

This clonotype has a count of ten or more. The chain joins TRBV2 to TRBJ2-3, with D perhaps TRBD2 (6 bases). The V gene lost 4 bases and the J gene lost 6 bases, with 17 bases spanning the gap. This CDR3 comprises 15 residues. The germline V gene encodes CDR1 SNHLY and CDR2 FYNNEI. Here the CDR3 reads CASSVSTGVFDTQYF. The CDR3 DNA reads as TGTGCCAGCAGTGTGAGTACGGGAGTGTTTGATACGCAGTATTTT. Based on the CDR3 plus reference TRBV2 and TRBJ2-3, the full variable domain is EPEVTQTPSHQVTQMGQEVILRCVPISNHLYFYWYRQILGQKVEFLVSFYNNEISEKSEIFDDQFSVERPDGSNFTLKIRSTKLEDSAMYFCASSVSTGVFDTQYFGPGTRLTVL.